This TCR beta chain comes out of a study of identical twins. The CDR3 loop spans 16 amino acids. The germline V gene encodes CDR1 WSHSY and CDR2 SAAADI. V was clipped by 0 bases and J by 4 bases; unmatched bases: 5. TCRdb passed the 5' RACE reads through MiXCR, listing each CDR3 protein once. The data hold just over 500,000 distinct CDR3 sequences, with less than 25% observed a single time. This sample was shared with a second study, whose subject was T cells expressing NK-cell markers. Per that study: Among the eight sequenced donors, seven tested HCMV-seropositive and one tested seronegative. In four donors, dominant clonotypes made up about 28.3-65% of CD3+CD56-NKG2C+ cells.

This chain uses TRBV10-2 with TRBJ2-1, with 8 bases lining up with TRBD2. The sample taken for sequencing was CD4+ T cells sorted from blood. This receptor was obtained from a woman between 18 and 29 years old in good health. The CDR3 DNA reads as TGCGCCAGCAGTGAGTCCGGGGGGGTCTATTACAATGAGCAGTTCTTC. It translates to CASSESGGVYYNEQFF.